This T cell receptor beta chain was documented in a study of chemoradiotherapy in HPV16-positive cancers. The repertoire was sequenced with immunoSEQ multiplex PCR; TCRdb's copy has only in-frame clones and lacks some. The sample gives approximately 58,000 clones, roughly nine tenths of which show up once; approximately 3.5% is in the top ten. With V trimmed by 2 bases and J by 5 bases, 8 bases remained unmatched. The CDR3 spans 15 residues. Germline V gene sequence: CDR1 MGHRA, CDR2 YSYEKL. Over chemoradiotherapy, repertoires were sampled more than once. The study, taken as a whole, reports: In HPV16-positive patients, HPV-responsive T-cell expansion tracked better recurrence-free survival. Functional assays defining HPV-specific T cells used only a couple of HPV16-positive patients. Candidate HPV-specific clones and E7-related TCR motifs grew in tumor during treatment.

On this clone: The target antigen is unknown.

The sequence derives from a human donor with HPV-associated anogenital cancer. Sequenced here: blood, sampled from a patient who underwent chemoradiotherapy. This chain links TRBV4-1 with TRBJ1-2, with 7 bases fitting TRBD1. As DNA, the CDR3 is TGCGCCAGCAGCCAACAACTTCAGGGGGGGTATGGCTACACCTTC. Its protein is CASSQQLQGGYGYTF.